This T cell receptor (beta chain) was identified in a study of identifying expanded T cells in peripheral blood. Findings of the study overall: Across healthy donors, higher total template counts meant significantly greater approximately 2-week count variance. Differentially abundant clones: 0.95 to 1.5 between replicates, roughly 16 at about 13 days, less than 20 at four.

Measured with immunoSEQ multiplex PCR; TCRdb has only the in-frame clones, and not every one. The profile shows around 60,000 clones, around 81% of them singletons. During the collection period, no donor immune events like infections were recorded. CDR3 size: 12 residues. Trimming left V 1 base short and J 7 bases short, with 8 bases between. The germline V gene encodes CDR1 SQVTM and CDR2 ANQGSEA. This clone was counted once. As yet, its antigen is unknown. This receptor was obtained from a person aged 18-70 years in good health. The chain links TRBV29-1 to TRBJ2-1; no firm D call. The sample comprised blood. DNA of the CDR3: TGCAGCGTTGAAGGGGTCTGGAATGAGCAGTTCTTC. Amino acids: CSVEGVWNEQFF.